The 19 T cell receptor beta chains below come from one sample, sequenced in a study of blood T cell repertoires in COVID-19 (TCRdb year 2020). Library preparation used the immunoSEQ multiplex PCR assay. TCRdb carries this immuneACCESS record with in-frame sequences only. Its versions omit some clonotypes, under half of them owing to an unresolved V gene in the studies checked, with the rest unexplained. In this sample the table shows 250,000 to 350,000 clones, 70% to 90% of which occur a single time. 6.3% of the sample is held by the ten biggest clonotypes. The sample comprised peripheral blood. The source is a woman aged 45-60 years with COVID-19, enrolled during active disease.

The chain links TRBV29-1 to TRBJ2-1, with 8 bases that match TRBD1. V shed 4 bases and J 4 bases; nucleotides not matched to a gene: 9. The CDR3 length is 15 residues. From germline, CDR1 is SQVTM and CDR2 ANQGSEA. The CDR3 protein is CSVVFPGGRYNEQFF. The CDR3 DNA follows: TGCAGCGTTGTTTTTCCAGGGGGCAGGTACAATGAGCAGTTCTTC.

The V and J genes are TRBV5-1 and TRBJ2-7, with TRBD2 matching 13 bases. The ends lost 0 bases at V and 7 bases at J; junction bases unmatched: 7. The CDR3 runs 16 residues. CDR1 is SGHRS and CDR2 is YFSETQ in the germline V gene. Written as DNA, the CDR3 is TGCGCCAGCAGCTTGGTGACTAGCGGGAGGACGGGGGAGCAGTACTTC. Translating gives CASSLVTSGRTGEQYF.

The chain joins TRBV19 to TRBJ1-1; the D gene is possibly TRBD1 (5 bases). CDR1 is LNHDA and CDR2 is SQIVND in the germline V gene (reference sequence). The length of the CDR3 is 12 residues. The CDR3 loop is CTTKRQGGQAFF. CDR3 coding DNA: TGTACGACGAAACGGCAGGGAGGACAAGCTTTCTTT.

V is TRBV18 and J is TRBJ1-2; 7 bases map to TRBD1. CDR1 is KGHSH, CDR2 LQKENI, per germline. The trim removed 8 bases at V and 0 bases at J, leaving 12 bases unmatched. The CDR3 extends over 16 amino acids. CDR3 DNA: TGTGCCAGCCACCATCCGGGACAGAACTCTAACTATGGCTACACCTTC. This codes for CASHHPGQNSNYGYTF.

This clone was seen only once. The rearrangement uses TRBV6-5 and TRBJ2-1; TRBD2 might be the D (6 bases). This CDR3 has 15 residues. Germline V gene data show CDR1 as MNHEY and CDR2 as SVGAGI. The germline V and J ends were trimmed by 6 bases and 0 bases, with 12 bases remaining between them. CDR3 in amino acids: CASSPTSSSYNEQFF. The CDR3 region has the DNA TGTGCCAGCAGCCCCACTAGCAGCTCCTACAATGAGCAGTTCTTC.

This chain connects TRBV5-5 to TRBJ2-7; 10 bases match TRBD2. Germline assignment: CDR1 SGHKS and CDR2 YYEKEE (reference sequence). Trimming took 2 bases from V and 4 from J; bases not matched to a gene: 6. This CDR3 is 15 amino acids long. The CDR3 is CASSLAGGPVYEQYF. In DNA, the CDR3 is TGTGCCAGCAGCTTAGCGGGAGGGCCGGTTTACGAGCAGTACTTC.

V usage is TRBV19 and J usage is TRBJ2-1; perhaps TRBD2 as D (5 bases). CDR1 and CDR2 (germline): LNHDA, SQIVND (reference sequence). The V gene lost 0 bases and the J gene lost 13 bases, with 13 bases spanning the gap. This CDR3 comprises 13 residues. The CDR3 region has the DNA TGTGCCAGTAGTATAGATGAATCGGGATCACAGTTCTTC. Translation gives CASSIDESGSQFF.

V is TRBV6-5 and J is TRBJ2-1; 7 nucleotides align to TRBD2. Germline CDR1 and CDR2: MNHEY and SVGAGI. J gave up 5 bases and V 2 bases, and 9 bases lay outside the gene matches. The CDR3 is made up of 16 amino acids. The chain's CDR3 is CASSYVRASGNNEQFF. The CDR3 nucleotides read TGTGCCAGCAGTTACGTAAGGGCTAGCGGAAACAATGAGCAGTTCTTC.

CDR3 DNA: TGTGCCAGCAGTATGGACAGGCGGACTGAAGCTTTCTTT. Amino acids: CASSMDRRTEAFF. The V and J genes are TRBV12-3 or TRBV12-4 and TRBJ1-1; TRBD1 matches 7 bases. The ends lost 5 bases at V and 5 bases at J; junction bases unmatched: 5. The CDR3 spans 13 residues.

A word on this clone: Other DNA sequences from this sample encode an identical CDR3 as well. This chain links TRBV5-1 with TRBJ2-7; possibly TRBD2 for D (6 bases). This CDR3 has 14 residues. The germline CDR1 and CDR2 sequences are SGHRS and YFSETQ. Trimming pared 0 bases from V and 2 bases from J, leaving 9 bases between. The chain's CDR3 is CASSLAGGTYEQYF. The CDR3 DNA reads as TGCGCCAGCAGCTTGGCCGGCGGGACCTACGAGCAGTACTTC. Combining the CDR3 with reference TRBV5-1 and TRBJ2-7 gives the whole variable domain KAGVTQTPRYLIKTRGQQVTLSCSPISGHRSVSWYQQTPGQGLQFLFEYFSETQRNKGNFPGRFSGRQFSNSRSEMNVSTLELGDSALYLCASSLAGGTYEQYFGPGTRLTVT.

V gene TRBV19 combines with J gene TRBJ2-1, with 7 bases matching TRBD2. In germline, CDR1 is LNHDA, CDR2 SQIVND (reference sequence). The J segment lost 5 bases and the V segment lost 6 bases, leaving 4 bases of the junction unmatched. The CDR3 length is 13 residues. This CDR3 reads CASSGRSNNEQFF. The DNA of the CDR3 is TGTGCCAGTAGCGGGAGGAGTAACAATGAGCAGTTCTTC.

The chain employs TRBV2 and TRBJ1-4; 9 nucleotides match TRBD1. The CDR3 loop spans 16 amino acids. The V gene end was trimmed by 5 bases and the J gene end by 4 bases; junction bases not matched to a gene: 8. Germline loops: CDR1 SNHLY, CDR2 FYNNEI. The CDR3 region has the DNA TGTGCCAGCAGTTGGGACAGGGTATTGGTTAATGAAAAACTGTTTTTT. Translated: CASSWDRVLVNEKLFF.

The gene calls are TRBV27 and TRBJ1-2, with D possibly matching TRBD1 (5 bases). CDR3 length: 13 residues. V lost 5 bases, J lost 8 bases, and 15 bases lay in between. The germline gives CDR1 MNHEY, CDR2 SMNVEV (reference sequence). The CDR3 reads CASSQGLGFGYTF. The CDR3 region has the DNA TGTGCCAGCAGTCAGGGTTTAGGCTTCGGCTACACCTTC.

The CDR3 loop reads CASSYFGNSGNTIYF. CDR3 coding DNA: TGTGCCAGCAGTTATTTCGGGAACTCTGGAAACACCATATATTTT. The V call is TRBV6-5, the J call TRBJ1-3; D not resolved. Per germline, CDR1 MNHEY and CDR2 SVGAGI. The CDR3 sequence is 15 residues long. Between the trimmed V and J ends, which lost 3 bases and 0 bases, there was a span of 9 bases.

The chain joins TRBV10-2 to TRBJ1-3; 8 nucleotides match TRBD1. V lost 3 bases, J lost 1 base, and 5 bases stayed unmatched. This CDR3 region has 16 residues. Germline-derived CDR1 and CDR2 are WSHSY and SAAADI. The CDR3 reads CASSDRTGTSGNTIYF. The CDR3 nucleotides read TGCGCCAGCAGTGATAGGACAGGGACTTCTGGAAACACCATATATTTT.

This clone was counted once. The chain combines TRBV18 with TRBJ2-3; 8 bases are shared with TRBD1. The CDR3 spans 14 residues. The trim removed 6 bases at V and 2 bases at J, leaving 4 bases unmatched. Germline V gene lookup returns CDR1 KGHSH and CDR2 LQKENI. The CDR3 region is CASSRTGNTDTQYF. CDR3 in DNA: TGTGCCAGCTCCAGGACAGGGAACACAGATACGCAGTATTTT.

J is TRBJ2-5 and V is TRBV9, with a possible D match to TRBD1 (5 bases). CDR1 and CDR2 (germline): SGDLS, YYNGEE. V was trimmed by 0 bases and J by 0 bases, leaving 6 bases between them. The CDR3 extends over 14 amino acids. CDR3 in amino acids: CASSVEGDQETQYF. CDR3 DNA: TGTGCCAGCAGCGTAGAAGGGGACCAAGAGACCCAGTACTTC. Filled out from reference TRBV9 and TRBJ2-5, the complete variable domain reads DSGVTQTPKHLITATGQRVTLRCSPRSGDLSVYWYQQSLDQGLQFLIQYYNGEERAKGNILERFSAQQFPDLHSELNLSSLELGDSALYFCASSVEGDQETQYFGPGTRLLVL.

The chain joins TRBV9 to TRBJ2-1; 7 bases line up with TRBD2. Germline lookup yields CDR1 SGDLS and CDR2 YYNGEE. V trimming: 0 bases; J trimming: 6 bases; junction bases outside the gene matches: 9. This CDR3 contains 16 residues. The CDR3 loop is CASSVVWGGPPNEQFF. As DNA, the CDR3 is TGTGCCAGCAGCGTAGTGTGGGGAGGGCCCCCCAATGAGCAGTTCTTC.

This clone was found once. This chain joins TRBV12-3 or TRBV12-4 and TRBJ2-1; D gene uncertain. V gave up 6 bases and J gave up 6 bases, with 9 bases separating them. The CDR3 loop spans 12 amino acids. The CDR3 DNA is TGTGCCAGCAGCGACATGGGCAATGAGCAGTTCTTC. It is translated as CASSDMGNEQFF.